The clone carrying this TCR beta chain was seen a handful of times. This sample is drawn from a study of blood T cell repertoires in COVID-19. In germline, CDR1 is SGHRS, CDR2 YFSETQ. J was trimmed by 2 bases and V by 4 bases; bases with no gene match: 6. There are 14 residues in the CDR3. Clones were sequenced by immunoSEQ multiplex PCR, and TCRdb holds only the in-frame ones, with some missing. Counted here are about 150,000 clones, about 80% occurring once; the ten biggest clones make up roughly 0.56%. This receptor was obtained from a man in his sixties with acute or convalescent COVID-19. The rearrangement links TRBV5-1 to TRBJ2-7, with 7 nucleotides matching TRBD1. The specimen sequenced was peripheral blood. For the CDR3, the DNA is TGCGCCAGCAGCCCCGGGGACAGTCCCTACGAGCAGTACTTC. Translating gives CASSPGDSPYEQYF.